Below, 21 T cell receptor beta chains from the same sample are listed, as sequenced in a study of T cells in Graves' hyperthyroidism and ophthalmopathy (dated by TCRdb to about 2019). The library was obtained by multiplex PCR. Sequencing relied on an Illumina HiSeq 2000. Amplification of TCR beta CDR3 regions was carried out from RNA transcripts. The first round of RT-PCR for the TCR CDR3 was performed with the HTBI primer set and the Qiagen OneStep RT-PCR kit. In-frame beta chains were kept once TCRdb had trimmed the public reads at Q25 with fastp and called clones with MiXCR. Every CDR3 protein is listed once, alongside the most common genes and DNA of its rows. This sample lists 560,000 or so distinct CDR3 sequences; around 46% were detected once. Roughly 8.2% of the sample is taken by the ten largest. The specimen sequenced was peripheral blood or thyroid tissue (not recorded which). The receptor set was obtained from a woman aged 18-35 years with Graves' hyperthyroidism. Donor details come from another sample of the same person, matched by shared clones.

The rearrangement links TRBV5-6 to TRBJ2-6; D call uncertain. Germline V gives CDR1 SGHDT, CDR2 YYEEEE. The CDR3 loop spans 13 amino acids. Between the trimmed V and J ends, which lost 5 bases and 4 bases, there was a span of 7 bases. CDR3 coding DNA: TGTGCCAGCAGAACCGAAGGGGCCAACGTCCTGACTTTC. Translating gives CASRTEGANVLTF.

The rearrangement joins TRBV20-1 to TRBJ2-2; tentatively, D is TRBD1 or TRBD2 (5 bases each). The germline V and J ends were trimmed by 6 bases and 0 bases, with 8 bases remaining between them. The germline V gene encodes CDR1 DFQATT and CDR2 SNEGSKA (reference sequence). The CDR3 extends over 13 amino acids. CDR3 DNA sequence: TGCAGTGCCGGGGCTACGAACACCGGGGAGCTGTTTTTT. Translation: CSAGATNTGELFF.

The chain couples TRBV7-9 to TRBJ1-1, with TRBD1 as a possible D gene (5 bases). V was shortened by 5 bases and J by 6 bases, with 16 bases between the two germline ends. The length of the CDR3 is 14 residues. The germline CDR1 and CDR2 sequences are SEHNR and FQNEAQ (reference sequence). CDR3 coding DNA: TGTGCCAGCAGCCGCTTTCAGGGAAAGGCTGAAGCTTTCTTT. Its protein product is CASSRFQGKAEAFF.

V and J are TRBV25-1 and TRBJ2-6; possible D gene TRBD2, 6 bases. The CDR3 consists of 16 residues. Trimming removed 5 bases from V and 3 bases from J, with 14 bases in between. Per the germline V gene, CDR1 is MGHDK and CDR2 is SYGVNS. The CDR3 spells CASSSLGGVGANVLTF. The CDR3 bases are TGTGCCAGCAGTTCCCTCGGAGGGGTTGGGGCCAACGTCCTGACTTTC.

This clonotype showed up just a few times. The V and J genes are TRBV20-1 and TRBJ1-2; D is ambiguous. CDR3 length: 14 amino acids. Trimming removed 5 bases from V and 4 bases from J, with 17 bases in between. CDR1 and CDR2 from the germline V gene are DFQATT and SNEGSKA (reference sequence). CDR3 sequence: CSARGGSLLYGYTF. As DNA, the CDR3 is TGCAGTGCTCGGGGAGGGTCTCTCCTCTATGGCTACACCTTC.

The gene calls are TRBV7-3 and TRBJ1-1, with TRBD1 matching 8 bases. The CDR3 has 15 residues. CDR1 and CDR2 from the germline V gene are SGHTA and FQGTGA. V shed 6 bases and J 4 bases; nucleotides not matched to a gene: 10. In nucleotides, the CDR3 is TGTGCCAGCAGTACTCCTTGGACAGGGATCACTGAAGCTTTCTTT. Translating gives CASSTPWTGITEAFF.

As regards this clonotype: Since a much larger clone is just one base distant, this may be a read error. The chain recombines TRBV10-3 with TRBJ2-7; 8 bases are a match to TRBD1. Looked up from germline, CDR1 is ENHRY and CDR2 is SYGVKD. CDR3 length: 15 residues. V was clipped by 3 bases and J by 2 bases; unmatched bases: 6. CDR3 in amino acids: CAISDQRQGTYEQYF. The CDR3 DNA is TGTGCCATCAGTGATCAGCGACAGGGGACCTACGAGCAGTACTTC.

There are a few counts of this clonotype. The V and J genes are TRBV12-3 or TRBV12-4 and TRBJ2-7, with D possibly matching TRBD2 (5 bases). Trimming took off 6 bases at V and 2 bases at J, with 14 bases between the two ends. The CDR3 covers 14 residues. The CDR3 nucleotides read TGTGCCAGCAGACCCCTAGGGAGTCCCTACGAGCAGTACTTC. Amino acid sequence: CASRPLGSPYEQYF.

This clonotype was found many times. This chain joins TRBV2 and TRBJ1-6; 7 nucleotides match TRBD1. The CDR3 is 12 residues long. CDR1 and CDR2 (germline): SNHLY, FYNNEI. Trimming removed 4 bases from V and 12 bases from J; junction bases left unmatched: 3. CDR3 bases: TGTGCCAGCAGTGGGGGACAGCTACCCCTCCACTTT. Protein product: CASSGGQLPLHF.

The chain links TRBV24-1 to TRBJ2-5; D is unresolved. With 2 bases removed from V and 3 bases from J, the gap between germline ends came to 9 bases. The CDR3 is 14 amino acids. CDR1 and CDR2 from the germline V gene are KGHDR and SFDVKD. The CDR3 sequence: CATSDSDGEETQYF. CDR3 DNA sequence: TGTGCCACCAGTGATTCGGACGGAGAAGAGACCCAGTACTTC.

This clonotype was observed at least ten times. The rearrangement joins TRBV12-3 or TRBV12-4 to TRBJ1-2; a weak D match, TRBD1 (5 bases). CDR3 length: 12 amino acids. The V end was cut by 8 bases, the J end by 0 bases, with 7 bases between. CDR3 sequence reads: CASSGPNYGYTF. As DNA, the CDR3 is TGTGCCAGCTCGGGGCCTAACTATGGCTACACCTTC.

The CDR3 spells CASRGQGQNTEAFF. The CDR3 DNA sequence: TGTGCCAGCAGGGGACAGGGCCAGAACACTGAAGCTTTCTTT. The gene calls are TRBV25-1 and TRBJ1-1, with TRBD1 identical over 9 bases. CDR1 MGHDK and CDR2 SYGVNS come from the germline V gene. This CDR3 is 14 amino acids long. V lost 6 bases to trimming and J lost 1 base; unmatched junction nucleotides: 3.

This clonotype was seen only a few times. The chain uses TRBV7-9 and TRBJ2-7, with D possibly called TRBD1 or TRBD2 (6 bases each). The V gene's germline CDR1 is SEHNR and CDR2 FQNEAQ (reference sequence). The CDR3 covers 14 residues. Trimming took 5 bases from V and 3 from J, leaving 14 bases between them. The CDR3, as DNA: TGTGCCAGCAGCCGGAGGGGGACGAACTACGAGCAGTACTTC. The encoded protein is CASSRRGTNYEQYF.

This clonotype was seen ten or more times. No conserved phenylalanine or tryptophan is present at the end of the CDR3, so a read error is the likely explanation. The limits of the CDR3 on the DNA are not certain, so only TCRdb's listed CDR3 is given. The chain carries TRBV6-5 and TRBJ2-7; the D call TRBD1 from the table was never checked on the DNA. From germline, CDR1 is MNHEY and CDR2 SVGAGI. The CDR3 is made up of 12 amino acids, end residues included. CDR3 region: CASSHTGRTLSL.

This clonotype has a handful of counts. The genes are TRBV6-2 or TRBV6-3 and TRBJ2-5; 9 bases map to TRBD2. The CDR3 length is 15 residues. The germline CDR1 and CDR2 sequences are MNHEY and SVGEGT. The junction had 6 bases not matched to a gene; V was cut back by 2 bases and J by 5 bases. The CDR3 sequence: CASSYIAGERETQYF. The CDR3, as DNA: TGTGCCAGCAGTTACATAGCGGGAGAGAGGGAGACCCAGTACTTC.

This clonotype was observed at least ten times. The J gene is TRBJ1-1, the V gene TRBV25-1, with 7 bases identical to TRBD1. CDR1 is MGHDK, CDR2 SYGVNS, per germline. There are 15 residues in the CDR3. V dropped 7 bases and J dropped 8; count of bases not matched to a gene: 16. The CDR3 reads CASIATGPTWGEAFF. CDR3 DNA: TGTGCCAGCATTGCGACAGGGCCCACCTGGGGAGAAGCTTTCTTT.

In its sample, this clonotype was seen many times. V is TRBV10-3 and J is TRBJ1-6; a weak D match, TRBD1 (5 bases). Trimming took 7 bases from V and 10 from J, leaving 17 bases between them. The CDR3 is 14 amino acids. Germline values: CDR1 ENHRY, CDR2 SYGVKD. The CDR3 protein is CAINPGTADSPLHF. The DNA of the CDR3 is TGTGCCATCAACCCCGGGACGGCAGACTCACCCCTCCACTTT.

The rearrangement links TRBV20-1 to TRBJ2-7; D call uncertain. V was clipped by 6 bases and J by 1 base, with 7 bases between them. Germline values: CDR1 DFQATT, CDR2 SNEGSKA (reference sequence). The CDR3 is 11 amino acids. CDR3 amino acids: CSATESYEQYF. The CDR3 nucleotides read TGCAGTGCCACGGAGTCCTACGAGCAGTACTTC.

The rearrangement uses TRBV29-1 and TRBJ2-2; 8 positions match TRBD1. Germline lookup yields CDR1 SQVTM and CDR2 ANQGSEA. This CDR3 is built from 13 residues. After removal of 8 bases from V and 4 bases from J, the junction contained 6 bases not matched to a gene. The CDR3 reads CSSADRGTGELFF. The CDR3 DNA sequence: TGCAGCAGTGCCGACAGGGGCACCGGGGAGCTGTTTTTT.

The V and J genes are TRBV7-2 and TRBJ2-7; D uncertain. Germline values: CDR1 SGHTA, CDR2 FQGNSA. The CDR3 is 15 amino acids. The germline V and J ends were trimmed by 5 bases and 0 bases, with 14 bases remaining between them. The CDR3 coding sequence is TGTGCCAGCAGCGTAGGCGTTCAAAGCTCCTACGAGCAGTACTTC. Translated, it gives CASSVGVQSSYEQYF.

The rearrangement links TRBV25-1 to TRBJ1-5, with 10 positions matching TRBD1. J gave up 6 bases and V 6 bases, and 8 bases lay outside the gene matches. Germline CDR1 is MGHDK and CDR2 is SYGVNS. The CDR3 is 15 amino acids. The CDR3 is CASRDRDRGSQPQHF. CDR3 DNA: TGTGCCAGCAGGGACCGGGACAGGGGTAGTCAGCCCCAGCATTTT.